The clone carrying this T cell receptor beta chain was observed a handful of times. These data originate in a study of blood T cell repertoires in COVID-19. Clones were read by immunoSEQ multiplex PCR, and TCRdb kept only the in-frame ones, dropping some. The data hold 270,000 or so clones, with 80% to 90% observed a single time. The TCR sequence derives from a woman in her twenties or thirties with active or convalescent COVID-19. Sequenced material: peripheral blood.

The CDR3 protein is CASSQPPDRKGTPQHF. Here the CDR3 DNA reads TGCGCCAGCAGCCAGCCCCCCGACAGGAAGGGCACGCCCCAGCATTTT. The chain carries TRBV4-1 and TRBJ1-5, with D maybe TRBD1 (6 bases). This CDR3 region has 16 residues. V lost 3 bases, J lost 9 bases, and 21 bases lay in between. CDR1 MGHRA and CDR2 YSYEKL come from the germline V gene.